These T cell receptor beta chains were read from a single sample in a study of OX40 agonist ivuxolimab in advanced cancers. Some clones are missing from TCRdb's copy, which holds only in-frame ones; the method was immunoSEQ multiplex PCR. The table records roughly 50,000 clones, approximately 88% of them present only once. Sequences were derived from CD4+ or CD8+ T cells sorted from blood, sampled in a trial of the OX40 agonist ivuxolimab. The source of these receptors is an adult with an advanced solid tumor such as melanoma, head and neck, liver or kidney cancer. Both conserved end residues are part of each CDR3. The D gene is left open where the match is weak. Only some rows state a clone size, as once, few, many or a class for expanded clones.

v_gene,d_gene,abundance,j_gene,CDR3nt,CDR3aa
TRBV4-2,NA,NA,TRBJ2-7,TGTGCCAGCAGCCAGAGAAAAACCCTAGGCAGGGGATATGGCTACGAGCAGTACTTC,CASSQRKTLGRGYGYEQYF
TRBV4-3,NA,NA,TRBJ2-3,TGCGCCAGCAGCCAAGCCCTAGCGAGACTCACAGATACGCAGTATTTT,CASSQALARLTDTQYF
TRBV7-9,TRBD2,NA,TRBJ2-1,TGTGCCAGCAGCTTTAGCGGGGCCTACAATGAGCAGTTCTTC,CASSFSGAYNEQFF
TRBV5-6,NA,NA,TRBJ2-1,TGTGCCAGCAGCTTGGTGGGTGCCAATGAGCAGTTCTTC,CASSLVGANEQFF
TRBV7-8,TRBD1,NA,TRBJ2-7,TGTGCCAGCAGCCCCTTACAGGGGCCTTCCTACGAGCAGTACTTC,CASSPLQGPSYEQYF
TRBV27,NA,once,TRBJ1-4,TGTGCCAGCAGTTTATACACCTGGGACGGAAGTAATGAAAAACTGTTTTTT,CASSLYTWDGSNEKLFF
TRBV13,TRBD1,NA,TRBJ2-7,TGTGCCAGCAGCCCTCGGACAGGGAACTACGAGCAGTACTTC,CASSPRTGNYEQYF
TRBV2,NA,few,TRBJ2-4,TGTGCCAGCAGTGAATTCTTTGCAGTCACGGACATTCAGTACTTC,CASSEFFAVTDIQYF
TRBV19,TRBD1,NA,TRBJ1-1,TGTGCCAGTAGGGACGGGACAGGGTTCACTGAAGCTTTCTTT,CASRDGTGFTEAFF
TRBV4-3,NA,NA,TRBJ2-7,TGCGCCAGCAGCCAAGATGGGGGCACCCCTGGGACCTCCTACGAGCAGTACTTC,CASSQDGGTPGTSYEQYF
TRBV5-6,NA,once,TRBJ1-1,TGTGCCAGCAGCTTGGTCGTAGGGAGGGAGAACACTGAAGCTTTCTTT,CASSLVVGRENTEAFF
TRBV11-3,TRBD2,NA,TRBJ2-3,TGTGCCAGCAGCTTAAGACTAGCGGGCACAGATACGCAGTATTTT,CASSLRLAGTDTQYF
TRBV6-5,NA,NA,TRBJ1-2,TGTGCCAGCACCCTCCAAGGTGGCTACACCTTC,CASTLQGGYTF
TRBV27,NA,NA,TRBJ1-1,TGTGCCAGCGGGACCAACAGGGACTGGGGGGCTGTTTTCTTT,CASGTNRDWGAVFF